The 8 T cell receptor beta chains in this list originate from one sample, sequenced in a study of blood T cell repertoires in COVID-19. Only in-frame clones appear in the TCRdb table, and some are missing; sequencing was by immunoSEQ multiplex PCR. This sample yields under 400,000 clones, of which 88% are seen a single time; 1.6% belongs to the top ten. The sample comprised peripheral blood. These receptors originate from a woman aged 25 to 45 with COVID-19, enrolled during active disease.

The chain combines TRBV5-4 with TRBJ2-7, with 7 bases lining up with TRBD1. CDR3 size: 16 residues. J was trimmed by 5 bases and V by 0 bases; bases with no gene match: 11. Germline values: CDR1 SGHNT, CDR2 YYREEE (reference sequence). CDR3 loop: CASSLGFRTGSDEQYF. The CDR3 nucleotides are TGTGCCAGCAGCTTGGGGTTTAGGACAGGATCCGACGAGCAGTACTTC.

The chain carries TRBV4-2 and TRBJ1-2; TRBD1 might be the D (5 bases). Between the trimmed V and J ends, which lost 0 bases and 8 bases, there was a span of 19 bases. The CDR3 length is 16 residues. The germline CDR1 and CDR2 sequences are LGHNA and YNFKEQ. CDR3 nucleotides: TGTGCCAGCAGCCAAGATGGGCAGGGCAGGTTAGGGGGCTACACCTTC. Translation gives CASSQDGQGRLGGYTF.

The chain recombines TRBV20-1 with TRBJ2-3, with D unclear. Germline V gene sequence: CDR1 DFQATT, CDR2 SNEGSKA (reference sequence). Trimming pared 4 bases from V and 6 bases from J, leaving 8 bases between. The CDR3 totals 11 residues. The CDR3 bases are TGCAGTGCTATGTATCCGGATACGCAGTATTTT. Its protein product is CSAMYPDTQYF.

The gene calls are TRBV12-3 or TRBV12-4 and TRBJ2-7; 8 bases map to TRBD1. CDR3 length: 12 residues. V trimming: 6 bases; J trimming: 7 bases; junction bases outside the gene matches: 5. The CDR3 spells CASRRQGWEQYF. The DNA for the CDR3 is TGTGCCAGCAGGAGACAGGGGTGGGAGCAGTACTTC.

In DNA, the CDR3 is TGTGCCAGTAGTAACGAGGGTTTCACCGGGGAGCTGTTTTTT. It specifies CASSNEGFTGELFF. This sequence joins TRBV19 and TRBJ2-2, with D possibly matching TRBD2 (5 bases). Germline V CDR1 and CDR2: LNHDA, SQIVND (reference sequence). Between the trimmed V and J ends, which lost 4 bases and 4 bases, there was a span of 10 bases. This CDR3 is built from 14 residues.

The rearrangement joins TRBV15 to TRBJ1-6, with 9 bases aligning to TRBD1. Germline values: CDR1 LNHNV, CDR2 YYDKDF (reference sequence). CDR3 length equals 16 residues. V gave up 5 bases and J gave up 5 bases; unmatched junction bases: 7. The CDR3 loop reads CATSDRDRVDNSPLHF. CDR3 nucleotide sequence: TGTGCCACCAGCGACCGGGACAGGGTAGATAATTCACCCCTCCACTTT.

The genes are TRBV6-6 and TRBJ1-2; 7 nucleotides line up with TRBD1. Germline V gene data show CDR1 as MNHNY and CDR2 as SVGAGI (reference sequence). After removal of 0 bases from V and 8 bases from J, the junction contained 6 bases not matched to a gene. The CDR3 covers 14 residues. DNA for the CDR3: TGTGCCAGCAGTTACTCAGGGGGCGCCGAGGGCTACACCTTC. It yields the protein CASSYSGGAEGYTF.

V usage is TRBV24-1 and J usage is TRBJ2-1; 14 bases fit TRBD2. This CDR3 has 17 residues. J was trimmed by 5 bases and V by 4 bases; bases with no gene match: 6. In germline, CDR1 is KGHDR, CDR2 SFDVKD. CDR3 sequence reads: CATSEGLAGALHNEQFF. CDR3 bases: TGTGCCACCAGTGAGGGACTAGCGGGGGCCCTGCACAATGAGCAGTTCTTC.